This T cell receptor beta chain emerged from a study of T cells after posttransplantation cyclophosphamide. Study-wide results and caveats: Skin or GI-infiltrating T cells shared few TRB sequences with blood. Recipient CMV seropositivity and CMV reactivation strongly tracked TRB clonality. Later post-transplant blood repertoires were often dominated by donor CD8+ memory clones.

V shed 0 bases and J shed 0 bases, with 11 bases lying between them. The CDR3 runs to 16 residues. CDR1 and CDR2 (germline): SGHNT, YYREEE (reference sequence). This clone was found many times. Its matching antigen is unknown. Clones were sequenced by immunoSEQ multiplex PCR, and TCRdb holds only the in-frame ones, with some missing. This repertoire lists 25,000 to 35,000 clones without singletons; approximately 4.8% sits in the top ten. The sequencing input was PBMCs. The chain has TRBV5-4 and TRBJ2-3, with D possibly TRBD1 on 6 matching bases. The origin of this receptor is a woman under 40 in good health and a related stem cell transplant donor. The CDR3 protein is CASSLARGRSTDTQYF. Here the CDR3 DNA reads TGTGCCAGCAGCTTGGCCAGGGGACGCAGCACAGATACGCAGTATTTT.